A single sample is the source of the 19 T cell receptor beta chains below, sequenced in a study of shared clonotypes between healthy human individuals. TCRdb's copy holds only in-frame clones and misses some; the assay was immunoSEQ multiplex PCR. The sample has about 1 million clones; 70% to 80% are singletons. Sequencing was done on a sample of memory CD4+ T cells sorted from blood. Sample subset: CD45RA-negative fraction. The origin of the receptors is a man aged 18-30 years in good health.

The chain employs TRBV12-5 and TRBJ2-2; the D call may be TRBD1 or TRBD2 (5 bases each). The CDR3 consists of 17 residues. CDR1 is LGHNT and CDR2 is FRNRAP in the germline V gene. V was trimmed by 1 base and J by 4 bases, leaving 16 bases between them. As DNA, the CDR3 is TGTGCTAGTGGTTTGGCCTCCGGGACGGGAAGCACCGGGGAGCTGTTTTTT. It is translated as CASGLASGTGSTGELFF.

Concerning this clone: This same CDR3 is encoded by further DNA sequences in the sample. This chain joins TRBV29-1 and TRBJ2-5, with D maybe TRBD1 (5 bases). Germline lookup yields CDR1 SQVTM and CDR2 ANQGSEA. The CDR3 contains 13 residues. Trimming left V 4 bases short and J 1 base short, with 10 bases between. CDR3 nucleotides: TGCAGCGTTGGGGGCGGTACCCAAGAGACCCAGTACTTC. It translates to CSVGGGTQETQYF.

This sequence joins TRBV6-1 and TRBJ1-4; no firm D call. This CDR3 is 11 amino acids long. Trimming stripped 7 bases from V and 6 bases from J, with 6 bases between. Germline CDR1 is MNHNS and CDR2 is SASEGT. The chain's CDR3 is CASISHEKLFF. In DNA, the CDR3 is TGTGCCAGCATTTCACATGAAAAACTGTTTTTT.

This clone has a count of ten or more. The chain has TRBV5-6 and TRBJ1-2, with D perhaps TRBD1 (5 bases). V shed 0 bases and J shed 5 bases, with 8 bases lying between them. This CDR3 has 13 amino acids. The germline gives CDR1 SGHDT, CDR2 YYEEEE. Here the CDR3 reads CASSLEGTYGYTF. The CDR3 nucleotides read TGTGCCAGCAGCTTGGAAGGGACGTATGGCTACACCTTC.

The chain links TRBV6-4 to TRBJ2-2; D tentatively reads TRBD1 or TRBD2 (6 bases each). The CDR3 length is 16 residues. V lost 5 bases, J lost 1 base, and 14 bases lay in between. The V gene's germline CDR1 is MRHNA and CDR2 SNTAGT. The CDR3 is CASSPKGGLNTGELFF. The CDR3 coding sequence is TGTGCCAGCAGTCCGAAGGGGGGCTTGAACACCGGGGAGCTGTTTTTT.

The rearrangement joins TRBV30 to TRBJ1-6; no clear D. Trimming stripped 3 bases from V and 14 bases from J, with 11 bases between. CDR3 length: 11 amino acids. Germline-derived CDR1 and CDR2 are GTSNPN and SVGIG (reference sequence). The CDR3 reads CAWRGILALHF. DNA for the CDR3: TGTGCCTGGAGAGGGATATTGGCCCTCCACTTT.

The chain joins TRBV5-1 to TRBJ2-5, with 9 bases aligning to TRBD2. In germline, CDR1 is SGHRS, CDR2 YFSETQ. The CDR3 is 15 residues long. Trimming at V came to 0 bases and at J to 1 base, leaving 1 base not matched to a gene. CDR3 sequence (DNA): TGCGCCAGCAGCTTGGGCGGGGGGGCCCAAGAGACCCAGTACTTC. Amino acids: CASSLGGGAQETQYF.

The rearrangement uses TRBV15 and TRBJ2-2; a possible D gene is TRBD2 (5 bases). Trimming shortened V by 2 bases and J by 0 bases, and 10 bases separated the two germline ends. Germline V lookup: CDR1 LNHNV, CDR2 YYDKDF (reference sequence). This CDR3 has 16 amino acids. The CDR3 region is CATSRQAVANTGELFF. As DNA, the CDR3 is TGTGCCACCAGCAGACAAGCGGTCGCGAACACCGGGGAGCTGTTTTTT.

A remark on this clone: The same CDR3 arises from other DNA sequences in this sample as well. The rearrangement links TRBV7-9 to TRBJ2-7; TRBD1 is a possible D gene (5 bases). Trimming removed 1 base at V and 2 bases at J, with 6 bases between. Germline V gene sequence: CDR1 SEHNR, CDR2 FQNEAQ (reference sequence). The CDR3 spans 13 residues. The CDR3 DNA is TGTGCCAGCAGCTTAGTAGGGGCCTACGAGCAGTACTTC. It codes for CASSLVGAYEQYF.

V gene TRBV18 combines with J gene TRBJ1-4; no definite D call. The CDR3 length is 13 residues. V was trimmed by 5 bases and J by 4 bases, leaving 8 bases between them. CDR1 is KGHSH and CDR2 is LQKENI in the germline V gene. The CDR3 is CASSGGFNEKLFF. In DNA form, the CDR3 reads TGTGCCAGCTCAGGTGGCTTTAATGAAAAACTGTTTTTT.

This rearrangement joins TRBV20-1 to TRBJ2-5; D remains ambiguous. Trimming removed 2 bases from V and 6 bases from J, with 7 bases in between. This CDR3 spans 11 amino acids. The germline V gene encodes CDR1 DFQATT and CDR2 SNEGSKA (reference sequence). The CDR3 DNA is TGCAGTGCTAGAACCTATAAGACCCAGTACTTC. This encodes CSARTYKTQYF.

This chain links TRBV2 with TRBJ2-3; 7 bases agree with TRBD2. The germline V gene encodes CDR1 SNHLY and CDR2 FYNNEI. This CDR3 has 15 amino acids. V was pared by 6 bases and J by 0 bases, with 6 bases of the junction left unmatched. This chain's CDR3 is CASSVLRGSTDTQYF. The CDR3 DNA reads TGTGCCAGCAGCGTCTTGCGGGGGAGCACAGATACGCAGTATTTT.

This sequence joins TRBV5-5 and TRBJ1-2, with 7 bases matching TRBD1. V was clipped by 0 bases and J by 8 bases; unmatched bases: 7. This CDR3 is 14 amino acids long. Germline CDR1 and CDR2: SGHKS and YYEKEE (reference sequence). CDR3 amino acids: CASSLGRGISGYTF. CDR3 nucleotides: TGTGCCAGCAGCTTGGGCAGGGGGATAAGCGGCTACACCTTC.

The chain employs TRBV6-1 and TRBJ2-3; TRBD2 matches at 7 bases. Germline values: CDR1 MNHNS, CDR2 SASEGT. The CDR3 length is 17 residues. After removal of 1 base from V and 4 bases from J, the junction contained 11 bases not matched to a gene. As DNA, the CDR3 is TGTGCCAGCAGTGAAGTTTCCGGCGGGAGCGCGGCAGATACGCAGTATTTT. Its translation is CASSEVSGGSAADTQYF.

The rearrangement joins TRBV7-9 to TRBJ2-1; TRBD2 is a possible D gene (6 bases). The CDR3 sequence is 15 residues long. Trimming stripped 3 bases from V and 0 bases from J, with 9 bases between. Germline CDR1 is SEHNR and CDR2 is FQNEAQ (reference sequence). CDR3 loop: CASSFGTYSYNEQFF. The CDR3 DNA is TGTGCCAGCAGCTTTGGGACTTACTCCTACAATGAGCAGTTCTTC. Drawing the rest from reference TRBV7-9 and TRBJ2-1, the complete variable domain is DTGVSQNPRHKITKRGQNVTFRCDPISEHNRLYWYRQTLGQGPEFLTYFQNEAQLEKSRLLSDRFSAERPKGSFSTLEIQRTEQGDSAMYLCASSFGTYSYNEQFFGPGTRLTVL.

The V gene is TRBV6-1, the J gene TRBJ2-7, with a possible D match to TRBD2 (6 bases). CDR3 length: 13 amino acids. Trimming removed 2 bases from V and 6 bases from J, with 11 bases in between. Germline-derived CDR1 and CDR2 are MNHNS and SASEGT. CDR3 sequence: CASSEQLAVEQYF. In DNA form, the CDR3 reads TGTGCCAGCAGTGAACAACTAGCAGTCGAGCAGTACTTC.

The gene calls are TRBV9 and TRBJ2-2; 12 nucleotides match TRBD1. The CDR3 consists of 19 residues. CDR1 is SGDLS, CDR2 YYNGEE, per germline. V dropped 1 base and J dropped 7; count of bases not matched to a gene: 14. The CDR3 DNA follows: TGTGCCAGCAGCGTACGTAGTACGACCGGGACAGGGGGCCGCGGGGAGCTGTTTTTT. Translating gives CASSVRSTTGTGGRGELFF.

This sequence joins TRBV25-1 and TRBJ1-1; D is undetermined. This CDR3 spans 12 amino acids. Trimming stripped 3 bases from V and 4 bases from J, with 6 bases between. Germline V lookup: CDR1 MGHDK, CDR2 SYGVNS. CDR3 sequence: CASSDGITEAFF. In DNA form, the CDR3 reads TGTGCCAGCAGTGATGGAATCACTGAAGCTTTCTTT.

This clone was seen just once. This same CDR3 is encoded by further DNA sequences in the sample. The gene calls are TRBV19 and TRBJ1-5; D is unclear. V lost 3 bases, J lost 2 bases, and 8 bases lay in between. Looked up from germline, CDR1 is LNHDA and CDR2 is SQIVND (reference sequence). The CDR3 runs to 14 residues. The CDR3 DNA reads TGTGCCAGTAGTATTTCTGGCGGCAATCAGCCCCAGCATTTT. The encoded protein is CASSISGGNQPQHF.